The 26 T cell receptor beta chains reported below all come from one sample, sequenced in a study of blood T cell repertoires in COVID-19. The table came from immunoSEQ multiplex PCR; TCRdb's copy has only in-frame clones and leaves some out. The sample has 250,000 to 300,000 clones; approximately 85% are singletons. The material sequenced was PBMCs or T cells enriched from blood (not recorded which). The receptors shown here come from a woman aged 50 to 65 who had recovered from COVID-19.

This clone was seen more than once but under ten times. CDR3 residues: CASSTPPLNEQFF. The CDR3 nucleotides are TGTGCCAGCAGCACTCCCCCTCTCAATGAGCAGTTCTTC. The genes are TRBV9 and TRBJ2-1; no clear D. CDR1 and CDR2 (germline): SGDLS, YYNGEE. V dropped 4 bases and J dropped 6 bases, with 11 bases sitting between them. The CDR3 has 13 amino acids.

The chain couples TRBV12-3 or TRBV12-4 to TRBJ1-2; D not certain. V was pared by 3 bases and J by 5 bases, with 7 bases between. The CDR3 has 12 amino acids. The chain's CDR3 is CASSLGTYGYTF. DNA for the CDR3: TGTGCCAGCAGTTTGGGCACGTATGGCTACACCTTC.

The genes are TRBV5-1 and TRBJ2-7; 7 nucleotides align to TRBD1. The CDR3 contains 15 residues. With 4 bases clipped from V and 0 bases from J, the junction kept 7 bases outside the gene matches. The germline V gene has CDR1 SGHRS and CDR2 YFSETQ. The CDR3 bases are TGCGCCAGCAGCCCGTGGGACAGCAGCTCCTACGAGCAGTACTTC. Its translation is CASSPWDSSSYEQYF.

In nucleotides, the CDR3 is TGTGCCACCAGCAGACGCTCGAGCTCCTACAATGAGCAGTTCTTC. Its protein product is CATSRRSSSYNEQFF. The chain uses TRBV15 and TRBJ2-1, with unresolved D. The CDR3 runs to 15 residues. Trimming took off 2 bases at V and 0 bases at J, with 8 bases between the two ends. From germline, CDR1 is LNHNV and CDR2 YYDKDF (reference sequence).

The chain employs TRBV3-1 (or the pseudogene TRBV3-2) and TRBJ1-3, with 9 positions matching TRBD1. The CDR3 is 16 amino acids. With 5 bases clipped from V and 5 bases from J, the junction kept 10 bases outside the gene matches. The V gene's germline CDR1 is LGHDT and CDR2 YNNKEL (reference sequence). The CDR3 DNA is TGTGCCAGCAGCTCCGGGACAGGGAGAGCTAGAAACACCATATATTTT. This sequence encodes CASSSGTGRARNTIYF.

The chain is built from TRBV18 and TRBJ2-1, with D tentatively TRBD2 (6 bases). Germline V gives CDR1 KGHSH, CDR2 LQKENI. Trimming left V 3 bases short and J 8 bases short, with 8 bases between. The CDR3 consists of 12 residues. CDR3: CASSPSSDEQFF. The CDR3 region has the DNA TGTGCCAGCTCACCCTCTAGCGATGAGCAGTTCTTC.

The gene calls are TRBV7-8 and TRBJ1-6, with TRBD1 identical over 7 bases. CDR3 length: 14 residues. Looked up from germline, CDR1 is SGHVS and CDR2 is FQNEAQ. The ends lost 6 bases at V and 10 bases at J; junction bases unmatched: 9. DNA for the CDR3: TGTGCCAGCAGACGAACAGGGGCCGAGTCACCCCTCCACTTT. This translates into CASRRTGAESPLHF.

The chain recombines TRBV5-1 with TRBJ2-7, with 10 bases that match TRBD2. The germline CDR1 and CDR2 sequences are SGHRS and YFSETQ. There are 16 residues in the CDR3. J was trimmed by 0 bases and V by 0 bases; bases with no gene match: 3. The CDR3 DNA is TGCGCCAGCAGCTTGGGTCGGACTAGCGGCTCCTACGAGCAGTACTTC. Amino acid sequence: CASSLGRTSGSYEQYF.

A single count supports this clone. This rearrangement joins TRBV25-1 to TRBJ1-1; tentative D call: TRBD1 (6 bases). The germline V and J ends were trimmed by 8 bases and 11 bases, with 15 bases remaining between them. The CDR3 length is 11 residues. Per germline, CDR1 MGHDK and CDR2 SYGVNS. CDR3 in DNA: TGTGCCAGCGGGGGGGCGGGTTACGCTTTCTTT. Residues: CASGGAGYAFF. Supplemented by reference TRBV25-1 and TRBJ1-1, the full variable domain reads EADIYQTPRYLVIGTGKKITLECSQTMGHDKMYWYQQDPGMELHLIHYSYGVNSTEKGDLSSESTVSRIRTEHFPLTLESARPSHTSQYLCASGGAGYAFFGQGTRLTVV.

The chain employs TRBV4-1 and TRBJ2-5, with 9 bases fitting TRBD2. Per the germline V gene, CDR1 is MGHRA and CDR2 is YSYEKL. This CDR3 has 15 amino acids. With 1 base clipped from V and 4 bases from J, the junction kept 4 bases outside the gene matches. The CDR3 nucleotides are TGCGCCAGCAGCCAAGGCGGGGGGGTTCGAGAGACCCAGTACTTC. Translated: CASSQGGGVRETQYF.

The chain is built from TRBV7-9 and TRBJ2-2; perhaps TRBD1 as D (5 bases). The CDR3 sequence is 15 residues long. Germline V gene lookup returns CDR1 SEHNR and CDR2 FQNEAQ (reference sequence). V lost 2 bases, J lost 3 bases, and 10 bases lay in between. CDR3 nucleotide sequence: TGTGCCAGCAGCTTACAGGGCCAGTACACCGGGGAGCTGTTTTTT. This translates into CASSLQGQYTGELFF.

The gene calls are TRBV4-1 and TRBJ2-7, with 10 nucleotides matching TRBD2. The germline CDR1 and CDR2 sequences are MGHRA and YSYEKL. The CDR3 has 14 residues. The junction had 5 bases not matched to a gene; V was cut back by 3 bases and J by 6 bases. DNA of the CDR3: TGCGCCAGCAGCCACCTAGCGGGAGCTGTCGAGCAGTACTTC. Translated, it gives CASSHLAGAVEQYF.

The rearrangement links TRBV3-1 (or the pseudogene TRBV3-2) to TRBJ2-1; TRBD2 matches 7 bases. The CDR3 length is 15 residues. Trimming removed 4 bases from V and 3 bases from J; junction bases left unmatched: 6. Germline assignment: CDR1 LGHDT and CDR2 YNNKEL (reference sequence). The CDR3 loop reads CASSPNGGSYNEQFF. CDR3 sequence (DNA): TGTGCCAGCAGCCCGAACGGGGGGAGCTACAATGAGCAGTTCTTC.

CDR3 nucleotides: TGTGCCAGCAGCCAAAGCGGGTACTCCTACAATGAGCAGTTCTTC. Residues: CASSQSGYSYNEQFF. V usage is TRBV11-2 and J usage is TRBJ2-1; tentatively, D is TRBD2 (6 bases). The V gene lost 5 bases and the J gene lost 0 bases, with 11 bases spanning the gap. Germline V gene sequence: CDR1 SGHAT, CDR2 FQNNGV. The CDR3 is 15 amino acids.

V gene TRBV7-3 combines with J gene TRBJ2-7, with TRBD2 as a possible D gene (5 bases). V was trimmed by 6 bases and J by 5 bases, leaving 14 bases between them. The CDR3 loop spans 13 amino acids. Germline V gives CDR1 SGHTA, CDR2 FQGTGA. The DNA of the CDR3 is TGTGCCAGCAGACGCACGGGGTCAGACGAGCAGTACTTC. It yields the protein CASRRTGSDEQYF.

The chain uses TRBV29-1 and TRBJ1-2; 7 nucleotides match TRBD1. The CDR3 loop spans 13 amino acids. Germline trimming cut 5 bases from V and 7 bases from J; bases unmatched to any gene: 10. Germline values: CDR1 SQVTM, CDR2 ANQGSEA. CDR3 coding DNA: TGCAGCGTTTCCGCAGGGGGGTACGGTGGCTACACCTTC. As protein: CSVSAGGYGGYTF.

V usage is TRBV28 and J usage is TRBJ1-2; weak D call: TRBD1 (6 bases). The V and J ends lost 5 bases and 3 bases respectively, with 19 bases between them. Per the germline V gene, CDR1 is MDHEN and CDR2 is SYDVKM. The length of the CDR3 is 16 residues. The chain's CDR3 is CASSGEGHPNDYGYTF. CDR3 nucleotide sequence: TGTGCCAGCAGTGGAGAGGGACATCCCAATGACTATGGCTACACCTTC.

In this sample, this clone turned up a few times. The J gene is TRBJ2-1, the V gene TRBV7-8; 7 positions agree with TRBD1. Trimming removed 6 bases from V and 4 bases from J; junction bases left unmatched: 9. The CDR3 is made up of 15 amino acids. CDR1 SGHVS and CDR2 FQNEAQ come from the germline V gene. In DNA form, the CDR3 reads TGTGCCAGCAGATTGTCCCGGGACAGATACAATGAGCAGTTCTTC. This sequence encodes CASRLSRDRYNEQFF. Full variable domain (remainder filled in from reference TRBV7-8 and TRBJ2-1): GAGVSQSPRYKVAKRGQDVALRCDPISGHVSLFWYQQALGQGPEFLTYFQNEAQLDKSGLPSDRFFAERPEGSVSTLKIQRTQQEDSAVYLCASRLSRDRYNEQFFGPGTRLTVL.

V usage is TRBV28 and J usage is TRBJ2-2; no firm D call. V lost 2 bases, J lost 0 bases, and 4 bases lay in between. This CDR3 is built from 14 residues. Germline V lookup: CDR1 MDHEN, CDR2 SYDVKM. This CDR3 is CASSLTANTGELFF. CDR3 DNA: TGTGCCAGCAGTTTAACAGCGAACACCGGGGAGCTGTTTTTT.

This clone was seen just once. The chain employs TRBV11-1 and TRBJ2-2; 8 bases line up with TRBD1. Trimming took 7 bases from V and 4 from J; bases not matched to a gene: 11. Germline CDR1 reads SGHAT; CDR2 reads FQDESV (reference sequence). The CDR3 extends over 16 amino acids. The CDR3 coding sequence is TGTGCCAGCACCCAGGGGGCGGGACGCGCCACCGGGGAGCTGTTTTTT. Its translation is CASTQGAGRATGELFF. The variable domain in full, with the rest retrieved from reference TRBV11-1 and TRBJ2-2, is EAEVAQSPRYKITEKSQAVAFWCDPISGHATLYWYRQILGQGPELLVQFQDESVVDDSQLPKDRFSAERLKGVDSTLKIQPAELGDSAMYLCASTQGAGRATGELFFGEGSRLTVL.

The chain has TRBV5-1 and TRBJ2-1; the match to TRBD1 covers 7 bases. The CDR3 extends over 16 amino acids. In germline, CDR1 is SGHRS, CDR2 YFSETQ. V shed 4 bases, J shed 2 bases, and the junction held 9 bases outside the gene matches. The CDR3 sequence: CASSPGTANAYNEQFF. The CDR3 nucleotides read TGCGCCAGCAGCCCCGGGACAGCCAACGCCTACAATGAGCAGTTCTTC.

The chain joins TRBV7-2 to TRBJ2-1, with 7 bases that match TRBD2. The CDR3 sequence is 16 residues long. Trimming cost V 1 base and J 10 bases; bases outside gene matches: 13. Germline V lookup: CDR1 SGHTA, CDR2 FQGNSA. For the CDR3, the DNA is TGTGCCAGCAGCTTAGGGGGGAGGGACTACCCCGGGGAGCAGTTCTTC. This encodes CASSLGGRDYPGEQFF. The variable domain in full, with the rest retrieved from reference TRBV7-2 and TRBJ2-1, is GAGVSQSPSNKVTEKGKDVELRCDPISGHTALYWYRQSLGQGLEFLIYFQGNSAPDKSGLPSDRFSAERTGGSVSTLTIQRTQQEDSAVYLCASSLGGRDYPGEQFFGPGTRLTVL.

The chain has TRBV2 and TRBJ1-2; D may be TRBD1 (6 bases). Trimming pared 2 bases from V and 10 bases from J, leaving 14 bases between. Looked up from germline, CDR1 is SNHLY and CDR2 is FYNNEI. The CDR3 is made up of 13 amino acids. The CDR3 region has the DNA TGTGCCAGCAGTGAACCCGGACAGATAGTCTACACCTTC. Encoded protein: CASSEPGQIVYTF.

The gene calls are TRBV5-1 and TRBJ2-3; 10 positions match TRBD2. The CDR3 spans 17 residues. Trimming removed 0 bases from V and 4 bases from J; junction bases left unmatched: 8. CDR1 and CDR2 (germline): SGHRS, YFSETQ. For the CDR3, the DNA is TGCGCCAGCAGCTTGGGATCTAGCGGGAGTGGTGCAGATACGCAGTATTTT. The encoded protein is CASSLGSSGSGADTQYF.

The chain links TRBV28 to TRBJ2-4; D is perhaps TRBD1 (6 bases). V gave up 5 bases and J gave up 5 bases, with 22 bases separating them. Germline V gene sequence: CDR1 MDHEN, CDR2 SYDVKM. This CDR3 spans 17 amino acids. DNA of the CDR3: TGTGCCAGCAGTCTACTCGGGACACCCAACCTCCAAAACATTCAGTACTTC. This encodes CASSLLGTPNLQNIQYF.

This clone showed up just a few times. The chain recombines TRBV5-1 with TRBJ1-2, with D uncertain. With 4 bases removed from V and 8 bases from J, the gap between germline ends came to 21 bases. The CDR3 runs 15 residues. The germline V gene encodes CDR1 SGHRS and CDR2 YFSETQ. CDR3 in DNA: TGCGCCAGCAGCCCAGCCGGGAACAGCTTTTACGGCTACACCTTC. Its protein is CASSPAGNSFYGYTF. The full variable domain, completed using reference TRBV5-1 and TRBJ1-2, is KAGVTQTPRYLIKTRGQQVTLSCSPISGHRSVSWYQQTPGQGLQFLFEYFSETQRNKGNFPGRFSGRQFSNSRSEMNVSTLELGDSALYLCASSPAGNSFYGYTFGSGTRLTVV.